This T cell receptor (beta chain) comes out of a study of blood T cell repertoires in COVID-19. The overall study: From the United States, Italy and Spain came samples of acute and convalescent COVID-19. From T cells, B-cell-depleted T cells, or PBMCs came the material, which was cDNA or gDNA.

Germline V lookup: CDR1 SGDLS, CDR2 YYNGEE. V lost 5 bases to trimming and J lost 1 base, with 9 bases between them. This CDR3 spans 13 amino acids. Original analysis: Cell counts per sample came from amplifying reference gene primers. TCRdb's table, derived via immunoSEQ multiplex PCR, lists solely in-frame clones and lacks some. V and J calls plus clone size are reproduced from that table; the DNA served to infer D and trimming. Of a few hundred thousand clones listed, around 84% are singletons. This clonotype originated in a man aged 55 to 69 with acute or convalescent COVID-19. The J gene is TRBJ1-1, the V gene TRBV9, with D hard to call. The sequenced sample was peripheral blood. In nucleotides, the CDR3 is TGTGCCAGCAGTAATGTCCCGAACACTGAAGCTTTCTTT. Protein product: CASSNVPNTEAFF.